The 28 T cell receptor beta chains in this list originate from one sample, sequenced in a study of post-analysis software for immune sequencing data. Points from the study as a whole: Among roughly 5 TRBV segments more frequent in patients than controls were TRBV5-6, TRBV5-1 and TRBV20-1.

The library was made from cDNA and included unique molecular identifiers. TCRdb used MiXCR to reprocess the PCR reads, holding one entry per CDR3 protein. The sample holds approximately 630,000 distinct CDR3 sequences, approximately 60% seen once. Their target antigens are unknown. Specimen: blood. The receptors shown here come from a girl aged 2 to 10 with multiple sclerosis.

Only a few counts were recorded for this clonotype. This chain joins TRBV9 and TRBJ2-7, with 8 positions matching TRBD2. Germline CDR1 is SGDLS and CDR2 is YYNGEE. V dropped 0 bases and J dropped 8; count of bases not matched to a gene: 7. The CDR3 loop spans 14 amino acids. The CDR3 protein is CASSVVGRGEQQYF. CDR3 coding DNA: TGTGCCAGCAGCGTAGTCGGGAGGGGGGAACAGCAGTACTTC. The variable domain in full, completed from reference TRBV9 and TRBJ2-7, reads DSGVTQTPKHLITATGQRVTLRCSPRSGDLSVYWYQQSLDQGLQFLIQYYNGEERAKGNILERFSAQQFPDLHSELNLSSLELGDSALYFCASSVVGRGEQQYFGPGTRLTVT.

In its sample, this clonotype was seen a few times. The rearrangement uses TRBV4-1 and TRBJ2-7, with 7 bases fitting TRBD1. The tail of the sequence fits TRBJ2-5 better, so the J call may be wrong. The CDR3 has 16 amino acids. The V gene's germline CDR1 is MGHRA and CDR2 YSYEKL. CDR3 in amino acids: CASSPLGGLGRETQYF. In nucleotides, the CDR3 is TGCGCCAGCAGCCCCCTAGGGGGCCTAGGTCGGGAGACCCAGTACTTC.

The V and J genes are TRBV29-1 and TRBJ2-1; D perhaps matches TRBD1 (6 bases). This CDR3 region has 12 residues. Trimming took 5 bases from V and 6 from J, leaving 11 bases between them. Looked up from germline, CDR1 is SQVTM and CDR2 is ANQGSEA. CDR3 nucleotide sequence: TGCAGCGTTACAGGGCTGATCAATGAGCAGTTCTTC. This gives the protein CSVTGLINEQFF.

The V gene is TRBV6-2 or TRBV6-3, the J gene TRBJ2-3; weak D call: TRBD1 (5 bases). V dropped 0 bases and J dropped 2 bases, with 15 bases sitting between them. The CDR3 spans 17 residues. The germline V gene has CDR1 MNHEY and CDR2 SVGEGT. The CDR3 reads CASSYSTVGALTDTQYF. The CDR3 DNA reads TGTGCCAGCAGTTACTCGACGGTAGGGGCTCTCACAGATACGCAGTATTTT.

This clonotype was counted between two and nine times. The chain joins TRBV7-2 to TRBJ2-3; D is possibly TRBD2 (6 bases). This CDR3 has 14 amino acids. The germline V gene encodes CDR1 SGHTA and CDR2 FQGNSA. The V and J ends lost 5 bases and 7 bases respectively, with 16 bases between them. This CDR3 is CASSPLGGLHTQYF. The CDR3 DNA reads as TGTGCCAGCAGCCCCCTCGGAGGGCTCCATACGCAGTATTTT. The variable domain in full, completed from reference TRBV7-2 and TRBJ2-3, reads GAGVSQSPSNKVTEKGKDVELRCDPISGHTALYWYRQSLGQGLEFLIYFQGNSAPDKSGLPSDRFSAERTGGSVSTLTIQRTQQEDSAVYLCASSPLGGLHTQYFGPGTRLTVL.

J is TRBJ1-3 and V is TRBV10-2; D gene unclear. Germline V lookup: CDR1 WSHSY, CDR2 SAAADI. The V gene lost 3 bases and the J gene lost 0 bases, with 3 bases spanning the gap. CDR3 length: 13 residues. The CDR3: CASSELSGNTIYF. The CDR3 bases are TGCGCCAGCAGTGAACTCTCTGGAAACACCATATATTTT.

This clonotype appeared a few times. V and J are TRBV6-5 and TRBJ2-3; the match to TRBD1 covers 8 bases. The CDR3 consists of 15 residues. CDR1 MNHEY and CDR2 SVGAGI come from the germline V gene. Unmatched junction bases numbered 10, after V lost 6 bases and J lost 5 bases. The CDR3 loop is CASRTQGVFGDTQYF. DNA for the CDR3: TGTGCCAGCAGGACACAGGGGGTATTTGGAGATACGCAGTATTTT.

J is TRBJ1-5 and V is TRBV20-1; D gene unclear. Trimming shortened V by 4 bases and J by 1 base, and 11 bases separated the two germline ends. Germline CDR1 reads DFQATT; CDR2 reads SNEGSKA (reference sequence). The CDR3 has 14 amino acids. The CDR3 region has the DNA TGCAGTGCTATGGCGGGTGCAAGCAATCAGCCCCAGCATTTT. It is translated as CSAMAGASNQPQHF.

The V and J genes are TRBV7-9 and TRBJ2-4; D could derive from TRBD1 or TRBD2 (5 bases each). The CDR3 runs 14 residues. Per the germline V gene, CDR1 is SEHNR and CDR2 is FQNEAQ (reference sequence). Trimming removed 2 bases at V and 7 bases at J, with 12 bases between. CDR3 sequence reads: CASSLSQGANIQYF. CDR3 DNA: TGTGCCAGCAGCTTAAGTCAGGGAGCCAACATTCAGTACTTC.

This clonotype was seen a handful of times. This chain links TRBV6-5 with TRBJ2-7; 9 bases align to TRBD2. V shed 5 bases and J 3 bases; nucleotides not matched to a gene: 5. The CDR3 has 14 residues. CDR1 and CDR2 from the germline V gene are MNHEY and SVGAGI. CDR3 amino acids: CASSALSGSYEQYF. CDR3 in DNA: TGTGCCAGCAGTGCACTTAGCGGGAGCTACGAGCAGTACTTC.

The chain links TRBV5-1 to TRBJ2-5; D gene uncertain. Germline CDR1 reads SGHRS; CDR2 reads YFSETQ. Trimming removed 4 bases from V and 3 bases from J, with 16 bases in between. The CDR3 is 15 residues long. CDR3 nucleotide sequence: TGCGCCAGCAGCCCTATTATTGCCGCCGAAGAGACCCAGTACTTC. It yields the protein CASSPIIAAEETQYF.

This chain links TRBV12-3 or TRBV12-4 with TRBJ1-5; 9 positions match TRBD1. This CDR3 has 14 residues. The J segment lost 4 bases and the V segment lost 5 bases, leaving 3 bases of the junction unmatched. DNA of the CDR3: TGTGCCAGCAGTGGGACAGGGAGAAATCAGCCCCAGCATTTT. As protein: CASSGTGRNQPQHF.

The V call is TRBV5-1, the J call TRBJ1-1; 10 bases are a match to TRBD1. This CDR3 is built from 16 residues. The trim removed 3 bases at V and 6 bases at J, leaving 11 bases unmatched. Germline CDR1 SGHRS, CDR2 YFSETQ. The DNA of the CDR3 is TGCGCCAGCAGCTCGGGACAGGGGCCCCAGCGCTCTGAAGCTTTCTTT. Translation: CASSSGQGPQRSEAFF.

This CDR3 reads CASSYNRRGDPFQETQYF. The CDR3 bases are TGTGCCAGCAGTTATAATAGGAGAGGGGACCCCTTCCAAGAGACCCAGTACTTC. The chain carries TRBV12-3 or TRBV12-4 and TRBJ2-5, with D perhaps TRBD1 or TRBD2 (5 bases each). The CDR3 is 18 residues long. V lost 4 bases, J lost 1 base, and 22 bases lay in between.

The V gene is TRBV3-1, the J gene TRBJ2-4; 11 nucleotides match TRBD2. The J call may be in error: the DNA end matches TRBJ2-7 better. Germline V gives CDR1 LGHDT, CDR2 YNNKEL (reference sequence). The CDR3 is 14 amino acids. CDR3 coding DNA: TGTGCCAGCAGCCAAGGACTAGCGGGAAACGAGCAGTACTTC. Its protein is CASSQGLAGNEQYF.

This sequence joins TRBV12-3 or TRBV12-4 and TRBJ2-3; 8 bases map to TRBD2. V dropped 7 bases and J dropped 4; count of bases not matched to a gene: 4. The CDR3 consists of 13 residues. The CDR3 DNA reads TGTGCCAGCACCTTGCGGGAGGCAGATACGCAGTATTTT. Protein product: CASTLREADTQYF.

The V and J genes are TRBV5-1 and TRBJ2-2; 8 positions match TRBD1. CDR3 length: 15 residues. V lost 0 bases to trimming and J lost 6 bases; unmatched junction nucleotides: 4. Germline loops: CDR1 SGHRS, CDR2 YFSETQ. This CDR3 reads CASSLGQGFAGELFF. The CDR3 bases are TGCGCCAGCAGCTTGGGACAGGGGTTCGCCGGGGAGCTGTTTTTT.

The chain uses TRBV7-6 and TRBJ1-1; D is uncertain. Germline CDR1 reads SGHVS; CDR2 reads FNYEAQ. The CDR3 is 14 residues long. Trimming left V 3 bases short and J 3 bases short, with 11 bases between. DNA for the CDR3: TGTGCCAGCAGCTTGACGGCTAAAGACACTGAAGCTTTCTTT. It specifies CASSLTAKDTEAFF.

The chain recombines TRBV28 with TRBJ1-2; D uncertain. The CDR3 consists of 15 residues. The germline V gene encodes CDR1 MDHEN and CDR2 SYDVKM. V lost 2 bases to trimming and J lost 2 bases, with 12 bases between them. For the CDR3, the DNA is TGTGCCAGCAGTTTAGGATCTCGGGCCAACTATGGCTACACCTTC. It specifies CASSLGSRANYGYTF.

The chain employs TRBV20-1 and TRBJ2-2; maybe TRBD1 (5 bases). Per germline, CDR1 DFQATT and CDR2 SNEGSKA (reference sequence). The CDR3 has 14 residues. The ends were cut back, 3 bases at V and 4 bases at J, with 12 bases in the middle. The CDR3 reads CSARGPLGTGELFF. CDR3 sequence (DNA): TGCAGTGCTAGGGGGCCTTTGGGCACCGGGGAGCTGTTTTTT.

A few counts support this clonotype. The gene calls are TRBV6-6 and TRBJ2-3, with TRBD2 matching over 7 bases. V gave up 6 bases and J gave up 0 bases; unmatched junction bases: 9. Germline CDR1 reads MNHNY; CDR2 reads SVGAGI (reference sequence). The CDR3 has 16 residues. In nucleotides, the CDR3 is TGTGCCAGCAGCAGCCTCCTAGCGGCTAGCACAGATACGCAGTATTTT. Translated, it gives CASSSLLAASTDTQYF.

The chain recombines TRBV7-2 with TRBJ2-7; 8 bases line up with TRBD2. Germline assignment: CDR1 SGHTA and CDR2 FQGNSA. Trimming removed 5 bases from V and 2 bases from J; junction bases left unmatched: 14. This CDR3 is built from 17 residues. CDR3 sequence (DNA): TGTGCCAGCAGCCCCGACGCTAGCGGGTTAAAGGCCTACGAGCAGTACTTC. Residues: CASSPDASGLKAYEQYF.

For this clonotype: An end of the junction differs from the germline gene, which may be a read error. The J gene is TRBJ1-2, the V gene TRBV13; 9 nucleotides line up with TRBD1. The CDR3 extends over 18 amino acids. CDR1 and CDR2 from the germline V gene are PRHDT and FYEKMQ (reference sequence). DNA of the CDR3: TGCGCCAGCAGCTTAGTCCATCCTGGACAGGGGAAGAACTATGGCTACACCTTC. This codes for CASSLVHPGQGKNYGYTF.

This clonotype was recorded only once. The chain is built from TRBV6-1 and TRBJ2-1; possible D gene TRBD1, 6 bases. From germline, CDR1 is MNHNS and CDR2 SASEGT. V shed 7 bases and J shed 1 base, with 14 bases lying between them. The length of the CDR3 is 15 residues. The chain's CDR3 is CASKKDQGSYNEQFF. The CDR3 bases are TGTGCCAGCAAAAAGGACCAGGGGTCCTACAATGAGCAGTTCTTC.

The chain joins TRBV13 to TRBJ2-3; no reliable D call. This CDR3 region has 12 residues. V was shortened by 0 bases and J by 11 bases, with 9 bases between the two germline ends. Germline V gene lookup returns CDR1 PRHDT and CDR2 FYEKMQ (reference sequence). The CDR3 loop reads CASSLGGRLQYF. In DNA, the CDR3 is TGTGCCAGCAGCTTAGGAGGCCGGTTGCAGTATTTT.

This chain connects TRBV6-5 to TRBJ2-3, with D hard to call. The CDR3 consists of 14 residues. The ends were cut back, 6 bases at V and 1 base at J, with 11 bases in the middle. Germline V gives CDR1 MNHEY, CDR2 SVGAGI. CDR3 sequence (DNA): TGTGCCAGCAGGCCCCTACCGGGCACAGATACGCAGTATTTT. Protein sequence: CASRPLPGTDTQYF.

Of note for this clonotype: A read error may account for a junction end that differs from germline. The CDR3, as DNA: TGTGCCGGCAGCTTATCCGCTAGAGGTGCAGATACGCAGTATTTT. Its protein is CAGSLSARGADTQYF. The chain employs TRBV7-6 and TRBJ2-3; D is unclear. CDR3 size: 15 residues. The germline V gene has CDR1 SGHVS and CDR2 FNYEAQ.

This rearrangement joins TRBV11-2 to TRBJ2-3; TRBD2 matches 11 bases. V gave up 1 base and J gave up 3 bases; unmatched junction bases: 6. Germline CDR1 and CDR2: SGHAT and FQNNGV. The CDR3 sequence is 17 residues long. This CDR3 is CASSLGPSGRWTDTQYF. CDR3 in DNA: TGTGCCAGCAGCTTAGGTCCTAGCGGGAGGTGGACAGATACGCAGTATTTT.